The next 9 T cell receptor beta chains were all read from a single sample in a study of blood T cell repertoires in COVID-19. Libraries were prepared by immunoSEQ multiplex PCR; TCRdb keeps only in-frame clonotypes and omits some of them. The sample shows around 200,000 clones, 88% of them seen only once. The sample comprised peripheral blood. These receptors originate from a man younger than 30 with active or convalescent COVID-19.

The chain employs TRBV13 and TRBJ1-2; 7 nucleotides match TRBD1. J lost 0 bases, V lost 6 bases, and 7 bases had no gene match. The CDR3 runs 15 residues. Germline V gene sequence: CDR1 PRHDT, CDR2 FYEKMQ (reference sequence). CDR3 bases: TGTGCCAGCAGTGCGGACAGGACCACTAACTATGGCTACACCTTC. It encodes CASSADRTTNYGYTF. Full variable domain (remainder filled in from reference TRBV13 and TRBJ1-2): AAGVIQSPRHLIKEKRETATLKCYPIPRHDTVYWYQQGPGQDPQFLISFYEKMQSDKGSIPDRFSAQQFSDYHSELNMSSLELGDSALYFCASSADRTTNYGYTFGSGTRLTVV.

The CDR3 region has the DNA TGTGCCAGCTCACCATGGACAGAGAACTATGGCTACACCTTC. Translation: CASSPWTENYGYTF. V gene TRBV18 combines with J gene TRBJ1-2, with D possibly TRBD1 on 6 matching bases. This CDR3 contains 14 residues. The V and J ends lost 2 bases and 2 bases respectively, with 9 bases between them. The germline V gene encodes CDR1 KGHSH and CDR2 LQKENI.

In DNA, the CDR3 is TGTGCCATCAGTCCCGGACTAGCATCCAATGAGCAGTTCTTC. Amino acids: CAISPGLASNEQFF. This chain joins TRBV10-3 and TRBJ2-1; TRBD2 aligns across 8 bases. CDR1 is ENHRY and CDR2 is SYGVKD in the germline V gene. CDR3 length equals 14 residues. V shed 5 bases, J shed 6 bases, and the junction held 6 bases outside the gene matches.

V and J are TRBV7-2 and TRBJ2-5; TRBD1 matches at 8 bases. Trimming at V came to 8 bases and at J to 0 bases, leaving 5 bases not matched to a gene. Looked up from germline, CDR1 is SGHTA and CDR2 is FQGNSA. The CDR3 is 14 residues long. This CDR3 is CASARQGYQETQYF. In nucleotides, the CDR3 is TGTGCCAGCGCGAGACAGGGGTACCAAGAGACCCAGTACTTC.

The chain has TRBV7-9 and TRBJ1-1, with TRBD1 matching over 8 bases. This CDR3 comprises 13 residues. V trimming: 5 bases; J trimming: 10 bases; junction bases outside the gene matches: 9. Germline CDR1 is SEHNR and CDR2 is FQNEAQ (reference sequence). The CDR3 nucleotides read TGTGCCAGCAGCCGGGACAGGACCCTGGGAGCTTTCTTT. Encoded protein: CASSRDRTLGAFF. The full variable domain, completed using reference TRBV7-9 and TRBJ1-1, is DTGVSQNPRHKITKRGQNVTFRCDPISEHNRLYWYRQTLGQGPEFLTYFQNEAQLEKSRLLSDRFSAERPKGSFSTLEIQRTEQGDSAMYLCASSRDRTLGAFFGQGTRLTVV.

The chain has TRBV19 and TRBJ2-7; 9 bases agree with TRBD2. There are 14 residues in the CDR3. The V segment lost 2 bases and the J segment 3 bases; nucleotides outside the gene matches: 2. The germline V gene has CDR1 LNHDA and CDR2 SQIVND (reference sequence). The CDR3 DNA reads TGTGCCAGTAGTATACGTAGCGGGAGCTACGAGCAGTACTTC. Translation: CASSIRSGSYEQYF.

This clone was seen just once. The chain carries TRBV3-1 (or the pseudogene TRBV3-2) and TRBJ2-7; 7 bases line up with TRBD2. The CDR3 consists of 14 residues. Germline values: CDR1 LGHDT, CDR2 YNNKEL (reference sequence). The junction had 10 bases not matched to a gene; V was cut back by 5 bases and J by 6 bases. The DNA of the CDR3 is TGTGCCAGCAGCACCCGGGGAGGGCGGCCCGAGCAGTACTTC. This encodes CASSTRGGRPEQYF.

The J gene is TRBJ1-2, the V gene TRBV29-1, with TRBD1 matching 10 bases. The V segment lost 3 bases and the J segment 3 bases; nucleotides outside the gene matches: 7. This CDR3 spans 15 amino acids. The germline V gene encodes CDR1 SQVTM and CDR2 ANQGSEA. The DNA of the CDR3 is TGCAGCGTTGAGGACAGGGGGTCGTGGCACTATGGCTACACCTTC. This translates into CSVEDRGSWHYGYTF. Using reference TRBV29-1 and TRBJ1-2 for the parts outside the CDR3, the full variable domain is SAVISQKPSRDICQRGTSLTIQCQVDSQVTMMFWYRQQPGQSLTLIATANQGSEATYESGFVIDKFPISRPNLTFSTLTVSNMSPEDSSIYLCSVEDRGSWHYGYTFGSGTRLTVV.

The chain carries TRBV19 and TRBJ1-2; 12 bases are shared with TRBD1. CDR1 and CDR2 from the germline V gene are LNHDA and SQIVND (reference sequence). The CDR3 runs 14 residues. V lost 3 bases, J lost 13 bases, and 9 bases stayed unmatched. CDR3 sequence (DNA): TGTGCCAGTAGTATCGGGACAGGGGGCGCGGCAGTCACCTTC. Its translation: CASSIGTGGAAVTF. The variable domain in full, completed from reference TRBV19 and TRBJ1-2, reads DGGITQSPKYLFRKEGQNVTLSCEQNLNHDAMYWYRQDPGQGLRLIYYSQIVNDFQKGDIAEGYSVSREKKESFPLTVTSAQKNPTAFYLCASSIGTGGAAVTFGSGTRLTVV.